The 8 T cell receptor beta chains listed next were all sequenced from one sample in a study of vaccination effects on CD4 cells after COVID-19. Upon completion of about eleven days in culture, CD4+ T cells were isolated. These receptors have no identified antigens. Measured with immunoSEQ multiplex PCR; TCRdb has only the in-frame clones, and not every one. The data show more than 50,000 clones, around three quarters seen once. The sample was CD4+ T cells from PBMCs cultured without peptide, taken before COVID-19 vaccination. These TCRs come from a human donor who received a COVID-19 vaccine.

The V call is TRBV18, the J call TRBJ2-2; TRBD1 or TRBD2 may be the D gene (6 bases each). Germline V gives CDR1 KGHSH, CDR2 LQKENI. The CDR3 sequence is 16 residues long. Trimming removed 1 base at V and 4 bases at J, with 13 bases between. The CDR3 is CASSPLGGGLTGELFF. CDR3 nucleotides: TGTGCCAGCTCACCACTCGGAGGGGGGCTCACCGGGGAGCTGTTTTTT.

This clone was counted only a few times. The CDR3 region is CASSRTVAGYGYTF. The DNA of the CDR3 is TGTGCCAGCAGCCGGACCGTAGCTGGCTATGGCTACACCTTC. The gene calls are TRBV14 and TRBJ1-2; D gene unclear. Per the germline V gene, CDR1 is SGHDN and CDR2 is FVKESK. The CDR3 is 14 amino acids. Trimming cost V 4 bases and J 4 bases, with 13 bases left between them.

V usage is TRBV6-5 and J usage is TRBJ2-7; D tentatively fits TRBD1 or TRBD2 (5 bases each). The V and J ends lost 6 bases and 2 bases respectively, with 17 bases between them. The CDR3 runs 15 residues. Germline assignment: CDR1 MNHEY and CDR2 SVGAGI. The CDR3 loop reads CASSPDGTLAYEQYV. The CDR3 coding sequence is TGTGCCAGCAGCCCGGACGGGACGCTAGCCTACGAGCAGTACGTC.

This clone occurred once. The chain carries TRBV7-2 and TRBJ1-1; tentatively, D is TRBD1 (6 bases). CDR1 is SGHTA and CDR2 is FQGNSA in the germline V gene. Between the trimmed V and J ends, which lost 5 bases and 4 bases, there was a span of 11 bases. The CDR3 is 13 residues long. The CDR3 reads CASSNGQPTEAFF. CDR3 DNA: TGTGCCAGCAGCAACGGACAGCCCACTGAAGCTTTCTTT.

For this clone: The junction differs from germline at one of its ends, possibly a read error. V and J are TRBV4-3 and TRBJ2-4; TRBD1 matches at 10 bases. The germline V gene encodes CDR1 LGHNA and CDR2 YSLEER. This CDR3 comprises 16 residues. CDR3 amino acids: CASSQDTYRDRGPLHF. The DNA for the CDR3 is TGCGCCAGCAGCCAGGATACGTACCGGGACAGGGGTCCACTGCACTTC.

This clone was observed a few times. The chain joins TRBV11-2 to TRBJ1-5; D not resolved. V lost 3 bases and J lost 1, with 13 bases in between. This CDR3 is 16 amino acids long. CDR1 and CDR2 from the germline V gene are SGHAT and FQNNGV. The CDR3 coding sequence is TGTGCCAGCAGCTTTGCAGCCGGGGTAAGCAATCAGCCCCAGCATTTT. Translating it yields CASSFAAGVSNQPQHF.

J is TRBJ2-3 and V is TRBV27; tentative D call: TRBD2 (6 bases). Trimming stripped 4 bases from V and 2 bases from J, with 10 bases between. The germline CDR1 and CDR2 sequences are MNHEY and SMNVEV (reference sequence). The CDR3 covers 14 residues. The DNA of the CDR3 is TGTGCCAGCAGTTCGGGACTGTACACAGATACGCAGTATTTT. Its translation: CASSSGLYTDTQYF.

This chain joins TRBV6-4 and TRBJ1-6; D is uncertain. Looked up from germline, CDR1 is MRHNA and CDR2 is SNTAGT. The CDR3 totals 14 residues. The V and J ends lost 4 bases and 5 bases respectively, with 9 bases between them. CDR3 sequence reads: CASSVAADNSPLHF. Written as DNA, the CDR3 is TGTGCCAGCAGTGTGGCAGCTGATAATTCACCCCTCCACTTT.